The clone carrying this T cell receptor beta chain was observed at least ten times. Its antigen is unidentified. TCR cDNA was made by 5'RACE template switching, adding a universal primer site and UMIs. TCRdb reanalysed the 5' RACE reads using MiXCR and keeps one entry per CDR3 protein. The sample consists of just under 600,000 distinct CDR3 sequences, roughly 14% of them appearing once. Germline CDR1 DFQATT, CDR2 SNEGSKA (reference sequence). The CDR3 length is 13 residues. Trimming cost V 2 bases and J 4 bases, with 10 bases left between them. This sample is part of a study of T cells after yellow fever vaccination. Study observations and caveats: Subsequent booster samples again held most clones from primary vaccination (96% CD4, roughly 90% CD8).

This chain uses TRBV20-1 with TRBJ2-3; D perhaps matches TRBD2 (5 bases). The source of this sequence is a young man who received the YFV17D yellow fever vaccine. The starting material was PBMCs, obtained on the day of the yellow fever booster vaccination. The CDR3 protein is CSARHGNSDTQYF. As DNA, the CDR3 is TGCAGTGCTAGACACGGGAACTCAGATACGCAGTATTTT.